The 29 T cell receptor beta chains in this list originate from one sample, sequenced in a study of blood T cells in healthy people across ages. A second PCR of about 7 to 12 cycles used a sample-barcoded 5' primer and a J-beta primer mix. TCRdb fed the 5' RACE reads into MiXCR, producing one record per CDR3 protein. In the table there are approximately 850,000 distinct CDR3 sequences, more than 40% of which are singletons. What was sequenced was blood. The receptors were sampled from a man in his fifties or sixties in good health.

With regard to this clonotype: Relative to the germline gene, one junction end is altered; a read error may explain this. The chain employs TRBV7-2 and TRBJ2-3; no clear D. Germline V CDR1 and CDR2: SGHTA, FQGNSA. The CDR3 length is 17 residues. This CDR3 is CASSSNLRTFGTDTRYF. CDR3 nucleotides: TGTGCCAGCAGCTCCAACCTACGAACCTTTGGCACAGATACGCGGTATTTT.

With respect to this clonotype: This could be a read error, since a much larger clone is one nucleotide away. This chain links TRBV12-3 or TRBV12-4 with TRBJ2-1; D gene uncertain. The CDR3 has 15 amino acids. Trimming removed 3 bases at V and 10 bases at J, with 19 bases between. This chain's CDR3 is CASSFIVGYVGEQFF. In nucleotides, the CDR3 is TGTGCCAGCAGTTTCATAGTGGGGTATGTTGGCGAGCAGTTCTTC.

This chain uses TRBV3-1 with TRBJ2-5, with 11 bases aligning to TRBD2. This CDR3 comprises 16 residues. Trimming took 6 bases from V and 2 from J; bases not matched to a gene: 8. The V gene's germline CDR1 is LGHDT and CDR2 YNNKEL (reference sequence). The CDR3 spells CASSRYGTSGQETQYF. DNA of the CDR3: TGTGCCAGCAGTCGGTACGGGACTAGCGGACAAGAGACCCAGTACTTC.

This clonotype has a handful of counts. This chain's CDR3 is CASSLFGSGDNEQFF. In DNA, the CDR3 is TGTGCCAGCAGCTTATTTGGTAGCGGGGACAATGAGCAGTTCTTC. The V call is TRBV7-9, the J call TRBJ2-1, with TRBD2 matching 8 bases. V dropped 2 bases and J dropped 5; count of bases not matched to a gene: 5. Germline CDR1 SEHNR, CDR2 FQNEAQ (reference sequence). This CDR3 contains 15 residues.

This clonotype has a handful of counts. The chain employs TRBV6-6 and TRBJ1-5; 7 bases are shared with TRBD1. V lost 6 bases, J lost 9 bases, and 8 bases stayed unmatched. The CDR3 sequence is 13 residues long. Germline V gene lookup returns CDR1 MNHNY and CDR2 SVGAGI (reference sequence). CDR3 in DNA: TGTGCCAGCAGCTCCCAGGGGGGCGCGCCCCAGCATTTT. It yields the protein CASSSQGGAPQHF.

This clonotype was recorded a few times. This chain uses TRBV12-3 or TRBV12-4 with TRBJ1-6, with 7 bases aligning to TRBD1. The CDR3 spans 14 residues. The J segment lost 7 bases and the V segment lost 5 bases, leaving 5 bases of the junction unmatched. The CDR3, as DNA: TGTGCCAGCAGTACGGGACAGAAGAATTCACCCCTCCACTTT. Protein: CASSTGQKNSPLHF.

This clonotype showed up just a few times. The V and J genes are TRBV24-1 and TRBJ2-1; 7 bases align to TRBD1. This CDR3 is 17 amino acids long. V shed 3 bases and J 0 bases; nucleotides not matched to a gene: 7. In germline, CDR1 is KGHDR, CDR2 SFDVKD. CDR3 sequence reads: CATSDRDSSSSYNEQFF. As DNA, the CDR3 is TGTGCCACCAGTGATCGGGACAGTTCGAGCTCCTACAATGAGCAGTTCTTC.

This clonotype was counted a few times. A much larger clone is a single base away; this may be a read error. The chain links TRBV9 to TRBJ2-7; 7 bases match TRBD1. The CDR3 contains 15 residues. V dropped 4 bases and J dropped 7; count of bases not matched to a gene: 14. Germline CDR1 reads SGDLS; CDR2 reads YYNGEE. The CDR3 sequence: CASSPPGTAHNEQYF. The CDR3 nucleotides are TGTGCCAGCAGCCCACCCGGGACAGCCCACAATGAGCAGTACTTC.

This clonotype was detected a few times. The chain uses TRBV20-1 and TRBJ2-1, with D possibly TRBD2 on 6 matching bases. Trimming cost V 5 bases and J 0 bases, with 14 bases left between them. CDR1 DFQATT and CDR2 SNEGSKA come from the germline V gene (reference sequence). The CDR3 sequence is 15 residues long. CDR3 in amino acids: CSASKDGSSYNEQFF. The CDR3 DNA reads TGCAGTGCTTCCAAGGACGGGAGCTCCTACAATGAGCAGTTCTTC.

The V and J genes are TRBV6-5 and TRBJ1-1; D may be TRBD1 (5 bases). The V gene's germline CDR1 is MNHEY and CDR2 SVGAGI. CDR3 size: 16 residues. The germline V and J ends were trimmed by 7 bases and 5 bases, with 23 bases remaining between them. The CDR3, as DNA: TGTGCCAGCACCTCTGGAATGGGGCGCATATTTACTGAAGCTTTCTTT. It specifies CASTSGMGRIFTEAFF.

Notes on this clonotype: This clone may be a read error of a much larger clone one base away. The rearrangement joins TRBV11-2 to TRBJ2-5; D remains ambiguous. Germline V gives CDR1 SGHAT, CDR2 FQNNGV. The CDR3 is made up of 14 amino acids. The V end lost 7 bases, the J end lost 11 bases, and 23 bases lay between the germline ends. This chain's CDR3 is CASIPAVIWAEQYF. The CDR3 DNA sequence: TGTGCCAGCATACCGGCGGTGATTTGGGCTGAGCAGTACTTC.

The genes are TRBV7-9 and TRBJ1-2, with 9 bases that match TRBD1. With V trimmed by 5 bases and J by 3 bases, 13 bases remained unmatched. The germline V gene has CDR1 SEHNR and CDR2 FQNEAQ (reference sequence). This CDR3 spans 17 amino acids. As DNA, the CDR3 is TGTGCCAGCAGCGTCTCACAGGGGGCGGAGGGATACTATGGCTACACCTTC. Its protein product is CASSVSQGAEGYYGYTF.

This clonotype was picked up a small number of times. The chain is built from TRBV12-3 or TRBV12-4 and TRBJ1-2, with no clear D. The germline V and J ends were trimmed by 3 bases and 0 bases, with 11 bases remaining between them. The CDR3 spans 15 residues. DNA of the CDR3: TGTGCCAGCAGTTTTACCCCGGCAGCTAACTATGGCTACACCTTC. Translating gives CASSFTPAANYGYTF.

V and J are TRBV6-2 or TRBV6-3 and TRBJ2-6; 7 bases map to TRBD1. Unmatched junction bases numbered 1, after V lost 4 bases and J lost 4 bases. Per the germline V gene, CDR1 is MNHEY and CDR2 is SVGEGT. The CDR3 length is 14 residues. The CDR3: CASSWTGGANVLTF. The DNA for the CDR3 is TGTGCCAGCAGTTGGACAGGCGGGGCCAACGTCCTGACTTTC.

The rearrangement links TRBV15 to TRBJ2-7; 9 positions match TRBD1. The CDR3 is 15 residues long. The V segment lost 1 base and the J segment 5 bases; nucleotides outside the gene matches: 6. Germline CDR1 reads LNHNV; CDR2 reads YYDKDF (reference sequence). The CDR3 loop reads CATSRVTGGGDEQYF. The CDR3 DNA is TGTGCCACCAGCAGAGTGACAGGGGGTGGTGACGAGCAGTACTTC.

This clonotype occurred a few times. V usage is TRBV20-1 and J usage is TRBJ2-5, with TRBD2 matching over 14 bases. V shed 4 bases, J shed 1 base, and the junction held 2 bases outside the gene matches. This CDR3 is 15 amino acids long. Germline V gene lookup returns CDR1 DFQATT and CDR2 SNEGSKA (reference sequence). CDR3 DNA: TGCAGTGCTAAAGGACTAGCGGGGGGCCAAGAGACCCAGTACTTC. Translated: CSAKGLAGGQETQYF.

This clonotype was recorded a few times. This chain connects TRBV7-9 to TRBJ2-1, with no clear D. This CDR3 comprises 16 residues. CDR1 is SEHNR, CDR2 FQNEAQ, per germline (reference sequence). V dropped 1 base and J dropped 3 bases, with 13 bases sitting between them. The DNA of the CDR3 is TGTGCCAGCAGCTTAGGGTCGGTGGCGGACTACAATGAGCAGTTCTTC. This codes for CASSLGSVADYNEQFF.

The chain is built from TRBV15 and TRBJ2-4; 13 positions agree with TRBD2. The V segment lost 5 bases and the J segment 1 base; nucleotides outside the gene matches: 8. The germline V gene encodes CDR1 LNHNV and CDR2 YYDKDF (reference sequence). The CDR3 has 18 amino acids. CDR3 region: CATSRVLAGGAAKNIQYF. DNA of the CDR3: TGTGCCACCAGCCGAGTACTAGCGGGAGGGGCGGCCAAAAACATTCAGTACTTC.

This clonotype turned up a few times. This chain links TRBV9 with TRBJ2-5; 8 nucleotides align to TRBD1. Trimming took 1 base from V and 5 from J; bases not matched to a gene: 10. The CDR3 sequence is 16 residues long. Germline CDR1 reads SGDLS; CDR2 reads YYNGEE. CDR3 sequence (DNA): TGTGCCAGCAGCGTAACGGACAGGGTGGGCCCCGAGACCCAGTACTTC. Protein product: CASSVTDRVGPETQYF.

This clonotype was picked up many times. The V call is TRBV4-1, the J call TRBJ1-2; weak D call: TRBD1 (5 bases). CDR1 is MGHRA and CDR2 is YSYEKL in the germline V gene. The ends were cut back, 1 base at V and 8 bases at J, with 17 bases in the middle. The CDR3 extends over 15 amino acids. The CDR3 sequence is CASSQVGGGDSGYTF. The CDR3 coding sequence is TGCGCCAGCAGCCAAGTTGGGGGGGGGGATTCGGGCTACACCTTC.

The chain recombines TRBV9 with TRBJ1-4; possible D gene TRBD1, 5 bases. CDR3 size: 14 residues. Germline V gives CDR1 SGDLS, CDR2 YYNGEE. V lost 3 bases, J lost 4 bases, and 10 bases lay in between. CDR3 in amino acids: CASSGGLINEKLFF. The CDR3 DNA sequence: TGTGCCAGCAGCGGGGGACTTATTAATGAAAAACTGTTTTTT.

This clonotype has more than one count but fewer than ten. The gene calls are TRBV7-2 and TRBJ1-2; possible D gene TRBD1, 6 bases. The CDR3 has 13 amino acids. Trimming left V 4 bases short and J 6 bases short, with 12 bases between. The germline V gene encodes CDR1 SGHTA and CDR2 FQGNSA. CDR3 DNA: TGTGCCAGCAGCTCTCGGACAGTCGATGGCTACACCTTC. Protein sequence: CASSSRTVDGYTF.

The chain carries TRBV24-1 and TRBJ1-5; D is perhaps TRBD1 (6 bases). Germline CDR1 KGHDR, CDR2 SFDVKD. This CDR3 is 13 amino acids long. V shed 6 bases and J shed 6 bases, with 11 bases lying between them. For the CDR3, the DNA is TGTGCCACCAGTACCGGGACAAGTCAGCCCCAGCATTTT. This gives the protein CATSTGTSQPQHF.

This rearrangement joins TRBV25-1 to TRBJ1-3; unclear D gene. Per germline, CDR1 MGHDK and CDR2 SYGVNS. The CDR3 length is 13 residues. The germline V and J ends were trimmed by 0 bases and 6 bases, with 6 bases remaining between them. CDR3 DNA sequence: TGTGCCAGCAGTGAATATAGTGTAAACACCATATATTTT. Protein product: CASSEYSVNTIYF. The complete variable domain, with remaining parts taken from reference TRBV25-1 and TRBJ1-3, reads EADIYQTPRYLVIGTGKKITLECSQTMGHDKMYWYQQDPGMELHLIHYSYGVNSTEKGDLSSESTVSRIRTEHFPLTLESARPSHTSQYLCASSEYSVNTIYFGEGSWLTVV.

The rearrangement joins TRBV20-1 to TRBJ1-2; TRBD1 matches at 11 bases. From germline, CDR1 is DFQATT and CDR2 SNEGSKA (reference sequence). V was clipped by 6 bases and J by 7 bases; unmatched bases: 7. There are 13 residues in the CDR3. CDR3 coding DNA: TGCAGTGCCTCGGACAGGGGGCTTGGTGGCTACACCTTC. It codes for CSASDRGLGGYTF.

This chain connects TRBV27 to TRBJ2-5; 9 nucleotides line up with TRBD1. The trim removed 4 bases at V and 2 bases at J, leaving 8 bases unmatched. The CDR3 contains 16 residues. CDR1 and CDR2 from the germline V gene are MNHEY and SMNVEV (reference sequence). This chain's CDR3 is CASSYSPGTGQETQYF. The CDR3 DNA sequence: TGTGCCAGCAGTTACAGTCCCGGGACAGGGCAAGAGACCCAGTACTTC.

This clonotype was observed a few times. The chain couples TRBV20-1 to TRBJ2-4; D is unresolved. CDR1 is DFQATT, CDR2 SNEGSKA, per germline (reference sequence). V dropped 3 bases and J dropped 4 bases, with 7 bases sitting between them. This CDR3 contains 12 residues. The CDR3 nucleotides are TGCAGTGCTAGTGGATTTAAAAACATTCAGTACTTC. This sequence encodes CSASGFKNIQYF.

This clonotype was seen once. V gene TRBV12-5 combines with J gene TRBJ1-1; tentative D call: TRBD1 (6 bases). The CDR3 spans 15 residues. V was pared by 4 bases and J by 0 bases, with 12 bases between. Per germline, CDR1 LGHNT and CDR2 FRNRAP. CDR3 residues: CASGSAGTMNTEAFF. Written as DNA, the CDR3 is TGTGCTAGTGGTTCCGCCGGGACAATGAACACTGAAGCTTTCTTT.

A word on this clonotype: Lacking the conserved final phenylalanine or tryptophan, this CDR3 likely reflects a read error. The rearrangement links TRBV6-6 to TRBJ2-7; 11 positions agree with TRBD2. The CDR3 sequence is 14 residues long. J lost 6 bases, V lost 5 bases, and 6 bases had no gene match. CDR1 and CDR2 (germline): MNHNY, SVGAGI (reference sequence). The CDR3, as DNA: TGTGCCAGCAGTCGAGAGGGACTAGCGGCCGAGCAGTACCTC. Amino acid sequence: CASSREGLAAEQYL.